Reported below is one T cell receptor (beta chain). The antigen remains unidentified. Expressed TCRB transcripts were sequenced, since all the RNA that had been isolated was reverse transcribed. Libraries were prepared by immunoSEQ multiplex PCR; TCRdb keeps only in-frame clonotypes and omits some of them. The table records about 150,000 clones, approximately 10% of them present only once. The sample originates from a study of beta chain features in type 1 diabetes. Study-wide points: Within the patient group, naive, central memory and Treg TCRB repertoires appeared more similar to each other than within healthy donors. Overrepresentation of cells with high TCR expression could result from cDNA sequencing.

Sequencing was carried out using central memory CD4+ T cells from blood. The receptor's source is a man between 18 and 35 years old in good health.

The CDR3 is CASSPDTDTQYF. In DNA, the CDR3 is TGTGCCAGCAGCCCGGACACAGATACGCAGTATTTT. The chain employs TRBV7-9 and TRBJ2-3; D gene unclear. This CDR3 comprises 12 residues. Trimming shortened V by 5 bases and J by 2 bases, and 5 bases separated the two germline ends. The germline gives CDR1 SEHNR, CDR2 FQNEAQ (reference sequence).